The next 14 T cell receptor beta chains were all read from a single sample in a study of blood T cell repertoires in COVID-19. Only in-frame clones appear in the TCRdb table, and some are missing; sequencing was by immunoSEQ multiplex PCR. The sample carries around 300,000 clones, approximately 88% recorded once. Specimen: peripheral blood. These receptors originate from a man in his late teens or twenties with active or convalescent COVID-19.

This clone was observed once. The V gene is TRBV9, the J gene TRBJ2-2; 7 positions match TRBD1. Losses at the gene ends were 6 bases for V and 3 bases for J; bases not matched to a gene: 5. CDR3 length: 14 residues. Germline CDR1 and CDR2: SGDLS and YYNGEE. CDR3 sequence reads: CASTRQGDTGELFF. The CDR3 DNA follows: TGTGCCAGCACCAGACAGGGAGACACCGGGGAGCTGTTTTTT.

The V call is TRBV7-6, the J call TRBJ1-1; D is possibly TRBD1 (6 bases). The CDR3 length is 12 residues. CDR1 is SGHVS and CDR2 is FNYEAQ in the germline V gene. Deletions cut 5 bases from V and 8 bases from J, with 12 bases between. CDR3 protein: CASSQRGGEAFF. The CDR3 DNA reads TGTGCCAGCAGCCAAAGAGGGGGAGAAGCTTTCTTT.

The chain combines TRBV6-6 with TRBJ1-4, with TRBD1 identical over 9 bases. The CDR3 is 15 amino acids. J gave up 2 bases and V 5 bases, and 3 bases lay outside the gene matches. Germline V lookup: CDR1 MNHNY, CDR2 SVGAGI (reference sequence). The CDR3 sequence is CASSKQGATNEKLFF. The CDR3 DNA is TGTGCCAGCAGTAAACAGGGGGCGACTAATGAAAAACTGTTTTTT.

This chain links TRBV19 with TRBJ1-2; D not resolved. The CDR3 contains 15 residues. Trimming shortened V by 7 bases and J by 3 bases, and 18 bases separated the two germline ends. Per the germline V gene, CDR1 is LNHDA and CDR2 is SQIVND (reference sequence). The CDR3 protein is CASIDGGAGDYGYTF. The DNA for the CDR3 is TGTGCCAGTATCGATGGAGGCGCGGGAGACTATGGCTACACCTTC.

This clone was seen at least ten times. The CDR3 reads CASSPGPVRVGTDTQYF. The CDR3 bases are TGCGCCAGCAGCCCCGGTCCGGTACGGGTGGGCACAGATACGCAGTATTTT. This sequence joins TRBV4-1 and TRBJ2-3; D unclear. With 4 bases removed from V and 1 base from J, the gap between germline ends came to 18 bases. This CDR3 spans 17 amino acids. Germline CDR1 and CDR2: MGHRA and YSYEKL.

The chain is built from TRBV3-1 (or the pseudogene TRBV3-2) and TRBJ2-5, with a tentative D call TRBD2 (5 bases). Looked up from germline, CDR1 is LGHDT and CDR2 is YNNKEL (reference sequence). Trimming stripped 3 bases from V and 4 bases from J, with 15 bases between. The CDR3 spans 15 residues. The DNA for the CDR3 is TGTGCCAGCAGCCATCTGCTAGAGGGAAGAGAGACCCAGTACTTC. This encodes CASSHLLEGRETQYF.

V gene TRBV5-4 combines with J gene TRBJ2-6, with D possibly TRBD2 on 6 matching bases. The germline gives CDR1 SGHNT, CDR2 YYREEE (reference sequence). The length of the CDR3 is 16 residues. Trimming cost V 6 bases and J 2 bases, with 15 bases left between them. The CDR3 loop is CASTLGGLAGANVLTF. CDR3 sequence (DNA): TGTGCCAGCACCCTCGGAGGGCTGGCTGGGGCCAACGTCCTGACTTTC.

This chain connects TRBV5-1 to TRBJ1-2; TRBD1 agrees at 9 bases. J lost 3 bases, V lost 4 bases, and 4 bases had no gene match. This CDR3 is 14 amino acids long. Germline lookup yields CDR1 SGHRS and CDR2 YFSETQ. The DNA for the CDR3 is TGCGCCAGCAGCGCCGGGACAGGGTACTATGGCTACACCTTC. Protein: CASSAGTGYYGYTF.

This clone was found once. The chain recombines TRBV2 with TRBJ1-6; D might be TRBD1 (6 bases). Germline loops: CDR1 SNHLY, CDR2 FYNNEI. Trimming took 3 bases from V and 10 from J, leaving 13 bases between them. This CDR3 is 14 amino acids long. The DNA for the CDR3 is TGTGCCAGCAGTGACGGGCAGGGGCTCTCACCCCTCCACTTT. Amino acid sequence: CASSDGQGLSPLHF.

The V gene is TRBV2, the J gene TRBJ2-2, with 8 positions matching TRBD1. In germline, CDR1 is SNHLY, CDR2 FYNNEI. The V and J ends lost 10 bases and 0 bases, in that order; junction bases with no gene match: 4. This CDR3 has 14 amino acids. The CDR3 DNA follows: TGTGCCAAGAACAGGGGGGCGAACACCGGGGAGCTGTTTTTT. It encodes CAKNRGANTGELFF.

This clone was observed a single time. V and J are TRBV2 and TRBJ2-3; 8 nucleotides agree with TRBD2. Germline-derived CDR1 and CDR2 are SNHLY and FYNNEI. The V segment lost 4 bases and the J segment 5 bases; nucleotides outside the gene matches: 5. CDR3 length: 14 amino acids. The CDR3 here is CASSVSGGEDTQYF. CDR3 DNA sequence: TGTGCCAGCAGTGTAAGCGGGGGTGAAGATACGCAGTATTTT.

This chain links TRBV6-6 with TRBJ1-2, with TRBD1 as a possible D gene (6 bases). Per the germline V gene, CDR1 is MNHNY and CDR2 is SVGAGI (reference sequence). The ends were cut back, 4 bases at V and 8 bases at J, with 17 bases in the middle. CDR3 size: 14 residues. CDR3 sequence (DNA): TGTGCCAGCAGTTCTAACAGGGAAGGGGTGGGCTACACCTTC. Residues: CASSSNREGVGYTF.

The CDR3 sequence: CASSQSPSQVVQHF. Written as DNA, the CDR3 is TGTGCCAGCAGCCAGTCCCCGTCCCAGGTCGTCCAGCATTTT. The chain employs TRBV3-1 (or the pseudogene TRBV3-2) and TRBJ1-5; D call uncertain. Germline assignment: CDR1 LGHDT and CDR2 YNNKEL (reference sequence). CDR3 size: 14 residues. Trimming took 3 bases from V and 12 from J, leaving 18 bases between them.

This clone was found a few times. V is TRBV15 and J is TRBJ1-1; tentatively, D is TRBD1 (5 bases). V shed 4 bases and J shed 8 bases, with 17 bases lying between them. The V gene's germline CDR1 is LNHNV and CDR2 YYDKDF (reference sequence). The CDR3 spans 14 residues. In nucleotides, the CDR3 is TGTGCCACCAGCAAAGGAGGGGAGGCTCAGGAAGCTTTCTTT. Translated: CATSKGGEAQEAFF.